This T cell receptor (beta chain) was found in a study of Graves' ophthalmopathy and Graves' hyperthyroidism. TCR beta CDR3 amplification used RNA transcripts. HTBI-primed RT-PCR formed the first round, and a multiplex PCR formed the second. Using its own MiXCR run on the multiplex PCR reads, TCRdb lists one record per CDR3 protein. Of 650,000 to 900,000 distinct CDR3 sequences detected, around 40% appear once; the ten largest clones hold 35% to 55%. Per the germline V gene, CDR1 is LNHDA and CDR2 is SQIVND (reference sequence). V shed 8 bases and J shed 6 bases, with 21 bases lying between them. This CDR3 has 15 residues.

This clonotype was sampled from an adult man with Graves' ophthalmopathy. The sequenced sample was peripheral blood. J is TRBJ2-3 and V is TRBV19; possibly TRBD1 for D (7 bases). CDR3 DNA sequence: TGTGCCAGTGGGGACAGTGGGGGGTTTTCGGATACGCAGTATTTT. The encoded protein is CASGDSGGFSDTQYF.